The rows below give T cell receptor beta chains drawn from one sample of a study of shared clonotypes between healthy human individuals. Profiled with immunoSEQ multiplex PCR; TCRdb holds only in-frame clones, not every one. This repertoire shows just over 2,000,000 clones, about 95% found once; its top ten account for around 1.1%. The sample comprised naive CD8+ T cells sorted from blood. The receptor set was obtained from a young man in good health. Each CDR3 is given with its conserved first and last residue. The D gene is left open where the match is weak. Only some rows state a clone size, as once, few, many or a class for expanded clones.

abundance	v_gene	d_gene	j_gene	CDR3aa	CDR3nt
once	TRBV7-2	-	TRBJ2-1	CASSLANNPYNEQFF	TGTGCCAGCAGCTTGGCAAATAATCCCTACAATGAGCAGTTCTTC
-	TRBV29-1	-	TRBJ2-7	CSVRGSQVSSYEQYF	TGCAGCGTGAGGGGTTCGCAGGTGAGCTCCTACGAGCAGTACTTC
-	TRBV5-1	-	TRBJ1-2	CASSLLQGSNYGYTF	TGCGCCAGCAGCTTGTTACAGGGATCGAACTATGGCTACACCTTC
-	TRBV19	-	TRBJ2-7	CASSITVLYEQYF	TGTGCCAGTAGTATAACAGTCCTCTACGAGCAGTACTTC
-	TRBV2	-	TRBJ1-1	CASSPGATEAFF	TGTGCCAGCTCCCCTGGGGCCACTGAAGCTTTCTTT
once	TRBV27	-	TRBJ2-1	CASSLGLVYEQFF	TGTGCCAGCAGTTTAGGGCTAGTCTATGAGCAGTTCTTC
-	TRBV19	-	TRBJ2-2	CATTGPIDTGELFF	TGTGCCACCACAGGCCCAATCGACACCGGGGAGCTGTTTTTT
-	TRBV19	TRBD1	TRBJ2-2	CASSIGGTGGELFF	TGTGCCAGTAGTATAGGCGGGACAGGCGGGGAGCTGTTTTTT
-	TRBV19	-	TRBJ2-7	CASSSLFGQMYEQYF	TGTGCCAGTAGTTCCCTTTTCGGACAGATGTACGAGCAGTACTTC
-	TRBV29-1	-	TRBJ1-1	CSVGGGGADTEAFF	TGCAGCGTTGGGGGAGGTGGGGCTGACACTGAAGCTTTCTTT
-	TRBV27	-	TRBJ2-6	CASSREPPFPGANVLTF	TGTGCCAGCAGTCGGGAACCCCCCTTCCCTGGGGCCAACGTCCTGACTTTC
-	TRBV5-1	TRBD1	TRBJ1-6	CASSLEGQQHSPLHF	TGCGCCAGCAGCTTGGAGGGACAGCAACATTCACCCCTCCACTTT
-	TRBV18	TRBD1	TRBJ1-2	CASSPGQGINYGYTF	TGTGCCAGCTCCCCTGGACAGGGGATTAACTATGGCTACACCTTC
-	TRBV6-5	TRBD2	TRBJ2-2	CASRPLAGDTGELFF	TGTGCCAGCAGGCCCCTAGCGGGAGACACCGGGGAGCTGTTTTTT
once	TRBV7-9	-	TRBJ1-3	CASTGPSSSGNTIYF	TGTGCCAGCACCGGACCCTCGAGCTCTGGAAACACCATATATTTT
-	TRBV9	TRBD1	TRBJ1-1	CASSVTGGVGTEAFF	TGTGCCAGCAGCGTGACAGGGGGCGTAGGGACTGAAGCTTTCTTT
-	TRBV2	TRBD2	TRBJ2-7	CASSTLAGYEQYF	TGTGCCAGCAGTACCCTAGCGGGATACGAGCAGTACTTC
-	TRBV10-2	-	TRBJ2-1	CASSPLARGRAYNEQFF	TGCGCCAGCAGTCCCCTTGCTAGGGGGAGGGCTTACAATGAGCAGTTCTTC
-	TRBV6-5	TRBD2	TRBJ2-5	CASRGLAGEETQYF	TGTGCCAGCAGGGGACTAGCGGGGGAAGAGACCCAGTACTTC
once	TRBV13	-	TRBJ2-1	CASNLGAYNEQFF	TGTGCCAGTAACCTGGGGGCTTACAATGAGCAGTTCTTC
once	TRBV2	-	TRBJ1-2	CASTKANYGYTF	TGTGCCAGCACCAAAGCCAACTATGGCTACACCTTC
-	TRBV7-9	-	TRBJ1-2	CASSLGTTYGYTF	TGTGCCAGCAGCTTAGGGACAACCTATGGCTACACCTTC
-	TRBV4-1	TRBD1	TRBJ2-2	CASSQVGTGLTGELFF	TGCGCCAGCAGCCAAGTTGGGACAGGGTTGACCGGGGAGCTGTTTTTT
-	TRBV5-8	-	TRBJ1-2	CASSFRYWTNYGYTF	TGTGCCAGCAGCTTTAGGTACTGGACAAATTATGGCTACACCTTC
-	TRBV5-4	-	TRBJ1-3	CASSLWGSHSGNTIYF	TGTGCCAGCAGCTTATGGGGGTCCCACTCTGGAAACACCATATATTTT
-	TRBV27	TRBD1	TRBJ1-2	CASSLGGGSGYTF	TGTGCCAGCAGTTTGGGAGGGGGCTCTGGCTACACCTTC
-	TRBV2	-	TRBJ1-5	CASSRGGLNQPQHF	TGTGCCAGCAGCCGGGGGGGCCTAAATCAGCCCCAGCATTTT
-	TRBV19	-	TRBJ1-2	CASSIDRETYGYTF	TGTGCCAGTAGTATAGACAGGGAAACCTATGGCTACACCTTC
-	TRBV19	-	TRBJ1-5	CASSIDSEISNQPQHF	TGTGCCAGTAGTATCGACAGTGAGATTAGCAATCAGCCCCAGCATTTT
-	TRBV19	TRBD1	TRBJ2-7	CASSLGQGYEQYF	TGTGCCAGTAGTCTAGGACAGGGCTACGAGCAGTACTTC
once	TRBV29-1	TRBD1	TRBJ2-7	CSASPTGYYEQYF	TGCAGCGCTTCACCGACAGGGTACTACGAGCAGTACTTC